The 10 T cell receptor beta chains reported below all come from one sample, sequenced in a study of cytomegalovirus exposure and HLA in healthy donors. TCRdb's table, derived via immunoSEQ multiplex PCR, lists solely in-frame clones and lacks some. The sample shows fewer than 90,000 clones, 80% to 85% of them seen only once. The sequenced sample was PBMCs. All receptors come from a woman aged 18-30 years in good health and CMV-seropositive.

The rearrangement uses TRBV12-5 and TRBJ2-3; 8 positions match TRBD2. CDR3 size: 14 residues. From germline, CDR1 is LGHNT and CDR2 FRNRAP. V trimming: 6 bases; J trimming: 3 bases; junction bases outside the gene matches: 5. As DNA, the CDR3 is TGTGCTAGTGGGCTACGCGGGGGGACAGATACGCAGTATTTT. Its translation is CASGLRGGTDTQYF.

This clone has more than one count but fewer than ten. The chain has TRBV19 and TRBJ1-6, with 9 nucleotides matching TRBD1. This CDR3 has 16 residues. Trimming at V came to 5 bases and at J to 8 bases, leaving 10 bases not matched to a gene. Germline-derived CDR1 and CDR2 are LNHDA and SQIVND (reference sequence). CDR3 sequence (DNA): TGTGCCAGTAGTCCTCGGACAGGGGCTTTTGATTCACCCCTCCACTTT. It encodes CASSPRTGAFDSPLHF.

The J gene is TRBJ1-3, the V gene TRBV6-5; tentatively, D is TRBD1 (5 bases). The CDR3 spans 14 residues. Trimming removed 2 bases from V and 3 bases from J, with 8 bases in between. The germline V gene encodes CDR1 MNHEY and CDR2 SVGAGI. Written as DNA, the CDR3 is TGTGCCAGCAGTTACGGAAGGGGTGGAAACACCATATATTTT. This codes for CASSYGRGGNTIYF.

This chain uses TRBV28 with TRBJ2-3; a weak D match, TRBD1 (6 bases). This CDR3 comprises 15 residues. V gave up 8 bases and J gave up 2 bases, with 17 bases separating them. Germline V lookup: CDR1 MDHEN, CDR2 SYDVKM. The CDR3 DNA follows: TGTGCCAGCCGACCCAGGGGCCTCACCACAGATACGCAGTATTTT. It translates to CASRPRGLTTDTQYF.

The chain recombines TRBV29-1 with TRBJ2-3; maybe TRBD2 (5 bases). In germline, CDR1 is SQVTM, CDR2 ANQGSEA. The CDR3 spans 13 residues. The V gene lost 5 bases and the J gene lost 2 bases, with 11 bases spanning the gap. CDR3 DNA: TGCAGCGTTAGGGCGGGCTTCACAGATACGCAGTATTTT. This codes for CSVRAGFTDTQYF.

This clone came up a few times. The V and J genes are TRBV30 and TRBJ1-5; 11 bases align to TRBD1. The trim removed 2 bases at V and 9 bases at J, leaving 6 bases unmatched. In germline, CDR1 is GTSNPN, CDR2 SVGIG (reference sequence). CDR3 length: 14 amino acids. The CDR3 reads CAWSPGQGDRPQHF. For the CDR3, the DNA is TGTGCCTGGAGTCCGGGACAGGGGGACCGGCCCCAGCATTTT.

The chain carries TRBV4-1 and TRBJ2-7, with D unresolved. Trimming left V 0 bases short and J 0 bases short, with 12 bases between. The CDR3 is 16 amino acids. Germline loops: CDR1 MGHRA, CDR2 YSYEKL. CDR3 DNA: TGCGCCAGCAGCCAAGATTCGGCAGGCAGCTCCTACGAGCAGTACTTC. Protein: CASSQDSAGSSYEQYF.

The gene calls are TRBV27 and TRBJ1-1, with D tentatively TRBD1 (6 bases). Trimming shortened V by 5 bases and J by 1 base, and 11 bases separated the two germline ends. Germline-derived CDR1 and CDR2 are MNHEY and SMNVEV (reference sequence). The CDR3 covers 14 residues. CDR3 sequence reads: CASSVLGGNTEAFF. The CDR3 nucleotides are TGTGCCAGCAGTGTATTAGGGGGGAACACTGAAGCTTTCTTT.

This clone was picked up one time. A junction boundary mismatches the germline segment, possibly from a read error. The chain employs TRBV10-3 and TRBJ1-5, with D possibly being TRBD1 (5 bases). Germline lookup yields CDR1 ENHRY and CDR2 SYGVKD. This CDR3 is 13 amino acids long. CDR3 amino acids: CAIRGLGNQLQHF. In DNA form, the CDR3 reads TGTGCCATCAGGGGGCTCGGCAATCAGCTCCAGCATTTT.

CDR3 nucleotides: TGTGCCAGCAGTTCCACTAGCGGGGGGTACAATGAGCAGTTCTTC. It codes for CASSSTSGGYNEQFF. This chain connects TRBV6-5 to TRBJ2-1; 12 nucleotides align to TRBD2. With V trimmed by 4 bases and J by 4 bases, 2 bases remained unmatched. The CDR3 consists of 15 residues. CDR1 is MNHEY, CDR2 SVGAGI, per germline.